This T cell receptor (beta chain) was identified in a study of T cells after yellow fever vaccination. Trimming removed 2 bases from V and 2 bases from J; junction bases left unmatched: 4. CDR3 size: 15 residues. Germline V gene data show CDR1 as SGHVS and CDR2 as FQNEAQ. TCRdb re-called the 5' RACE reads through MiXCR, storing one row per CDR3 protein. The table includes approximately 70,000 distinct CDR3 sequences, 7.3% detected once. This clonotype was counted a few times. Sample: CD8+ T cells sorted from PBMCs, taken approximately 11 days after the first yellow fever vaccination. The V and J genes are TRBV7-8 and TRBJ2-3; 7 bases fit TRBD1. This TCR came from a man in his late teens or twenties who received the YFV17D yellow fever vaccine. For the CDR3, the DNA is TGTGCCAGCAGCTTAACCCAGGGGGACACAGATACGCAGTATTTT. It encodes CASSLTQGDTDTQYF. Supplemented by reference TRBV7-8 and TRBJ2-3, the full variable domain reads GAGVSQSPRYKVAKRGQDVALRCDPISGHVSLFWYQQALGQGPEFLTYFQNEAQLDKSGLPSDRFFAERPEGSVSTLKIQRTQQEDSAVYLCASSLTQGDTDTQYFGPGTRLTVL.